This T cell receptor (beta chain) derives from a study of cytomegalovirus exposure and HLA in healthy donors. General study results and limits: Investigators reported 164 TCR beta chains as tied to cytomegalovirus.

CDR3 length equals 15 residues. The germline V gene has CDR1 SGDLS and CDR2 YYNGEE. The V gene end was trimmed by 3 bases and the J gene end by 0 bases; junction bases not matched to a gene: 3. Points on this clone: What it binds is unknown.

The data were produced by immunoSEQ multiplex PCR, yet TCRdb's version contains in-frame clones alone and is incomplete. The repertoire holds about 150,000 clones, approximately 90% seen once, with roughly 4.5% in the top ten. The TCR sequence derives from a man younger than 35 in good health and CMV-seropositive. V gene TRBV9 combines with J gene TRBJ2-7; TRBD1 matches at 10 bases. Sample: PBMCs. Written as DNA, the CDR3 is TGTGCCAGCAGCGAAGGGACAGGGGCCTCCTACGAGCAGTACTTC. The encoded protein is CASSEGTGASYEQYF.